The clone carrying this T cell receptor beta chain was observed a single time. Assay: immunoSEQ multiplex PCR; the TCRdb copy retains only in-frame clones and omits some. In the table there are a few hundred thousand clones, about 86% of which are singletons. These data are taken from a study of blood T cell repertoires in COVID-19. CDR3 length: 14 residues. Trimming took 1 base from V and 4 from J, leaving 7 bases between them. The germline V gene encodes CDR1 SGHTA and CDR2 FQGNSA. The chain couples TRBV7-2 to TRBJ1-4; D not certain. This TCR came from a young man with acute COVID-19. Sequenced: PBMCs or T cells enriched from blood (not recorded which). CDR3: CASSLDSLNEKLFF. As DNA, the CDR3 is TGTGCCAGCAGCTTAGACAGTCTTAATGAAAAACTGTTTTTT.